The 14 T cell receptor beta chains below all came from one sample that was sequenced in a study of blood T cell repertoires in COVID-19. Only in-frame clones appear in the TCRdb table, and some are missing; sequencing was by immunoSEQ multiplex PCR. Here the sample spans 150,000 to 200,000 clones, roughly 87% being singletons. The sample comprised peripheral blood. The source of these receptors is a woman in her fifties or sixties with acute or convalescent COVID-19.

The chain uses TRBV7-6 and TRBJ2-3, with D uncertain. Germline CDR1 SGHVS, CDR2 FNYEAQ. The CDR3 has 15 residues. Between the trimmed V and J ends, which lost 5 bases and 2 bases, there was a span of 14 bases. In DNA, the CDR3 is TGTGCCAGCAGCCCCAGGCTTGTGACCACAGATACGCAGTATTTT. Protein product: CASSPRLVTTDTQYF.

This chain links TRBV5-5 with TRBJ1-2; D gene uncertain. The V gene lost 4 bases and the J gene lost 2 bases, with 15 bases spanning the gap. Germline V gene lookup returns CDR1 SGHKS and CDR2 YYEKEE (reference sequence). There are 15 residues in the CDR3. The CDR3 coding sequence is TGTGCCAGCAGCGTACAGCCCTCGGGAAACTATGGCTACACCTTC. Protein product: CASSVQPSGNYGYTF.

The V and J genes are TRBV5-5 and TRBJ2-7; possibly TRBD1 for D (7 bases). The V and J ends lost 9 bases and 2 bases respectively, with 18 bases between them. CDR3 length equals 14 residues. CDR1 SGHKS and CDR2 YYEKEE come from the germline V gene (reference sequence). The CDR3 here is CATQFSRGAYEQYF. DNA of the CDR3: TGTGCCACACAGTTTTCCAGGGGGGCCTACGAGCAGTACTTC.

The chain recombines TRBV18 with TRBJ2-3; 11 nucleotides agree with TRBD2. CDR3 length equals 15 residues. The junction had 7 bases not matched to a gene; V was cut back by 7 bases and J by 4 bases. Germline V gene data show CDR1 as KGHSH and CDR2 as LQKENI. CDR3 region: CASFLLAGAADTQYF. CDR3 nucleotide sequence: TGTGCCAGCTTTCTACTAGCGGGAGCGGCAGATACGCAGTATTTT.

This clone was seen more than once but under ten times. The rearrangement uses TRBV19 and TRBJ1-3; the match to TRBD1 covers 7 bases. The CDR3 totals 17 residues. Germline CDR1 is LNHDA and CDR2 is SQIVND (reference sequence). Trimming removed 9 bases from V and 0 bases from J; junction bases left unmatched: 14. In DNA, the CDR3 is TGTGCCAGCTCCGAGGCAGGGGGTACCACCTCTGGAAACACCATATATTTT. Amino acids: CASSEAGGTTSGNTIYF.

The chain joins TRBV4-3 to TRBJ1-2, with TRBD1 identical over 7 bases. Germline loops: CDR1 LGHNA, CDR2 YSLEER. The V segment lost 3 bases and the J segment 3 bases; nucleotides outside the gene matches: 7. The CDR3 contains 15 residues. CDR3 coding DNA: TGCGCCAGCAGCCAGGAAAACAGGGGTGACTATGGCTACACCTTC. Protein product: CASSQENRGDYGYTF.

This clone was counted between two and nine times. The J gene is TRBJ1-4, the V gene TRBV19; no reliable D call. V lost 5 bases to trimming and J lost 5 bases, with 15 bases between them. This CDR3 has 15 residues. CDR1 LNHDA and CDR2 SQIVND come from the germline V gene (reference sequence). DNA for the CDR3: TGTGCCAGTAGTTTTGGTCCAGAGGTAAATGAAAAACTGTTTTTT. Residues: CASSFGPEVNEKLFF.

This chain connects TRBV19 to TRBJ1-2, with TRBD1 matching 10 bases. V was pared by 4 bases and J by 7 bases, with 6 bases of the junction left unmatched. CDR3 length: 14 residues. The V gene's germline CDR1 is LNHDA and CDR2 SQIVND (reference sequence). In DNA, the CDR3 is TGTGCCAGTAGTACTCGACAGGGGGCGCGTGGCTACACCTTC. This translates into CASSTRQGARGYTF. Full variable domain (outside the CDR3, taken from reference TRBV19 and TRBJ1-2): DGGITQSPKYLFRKEGQNVTLSCEQNLNHDAMYWYRQDPGQGLRLIYYSQIVNDFQKGDIAEGYSVSREKKESFPLTVTSAQKNPTAFYLCASSTRQGARGYTFGSGTRLTVV.

The chain employs TRBV27 and TRBJ1-1; the D is unclear. The V gene's germline CDR1 is MNHEY and CDR2 SMNVEV (reference sequence). V lost 3 bases and J 0 bases, leaving 11 bases between the germline ends. CDR3 size: 15 residues. CDR3 DNA sequence: TGTGCCAGCAGTTTGAGGCAGCCGATGAACACTGAAGCTTTCTTT. Protein product: CASSLRQPMNTEAFF.

The V gene is TRBV5-5, the J gene TRBJ2-2; D is undetermined. Germline lookup yields CDR1 SGHKS and CDR2 YYEKEE (reference sequence). Trimming took 5 bases from V and 6 from J, leaving 20 bases between them. The CDR3 extends over 16 amino acids. The CDR3, as DNA: TGTGCCAGCAGTATTACTGGTATGAGATTATCCGGGGAGCTGTTTTTT. This encodes CASSITGMRLSGELFF.

This chain links TRBV5-6 with TRBJ1-2; D is possibly TRBD1 (6 bases). V was trimmed by 4 bases and J by 1 base, leaving 20 bases between them. The CDR3 sequence is 17 residues long. The germline V gene encodes CDR1 SGHDT and CDR2 YYEEEE. In nucleotides, the CDR3 is TGTGCCAGCAGCCCCAAATTGACAGGTGCACTTAACTATGGCTACACCTTC. Its translation: CASSPKLTGALNYGYTF.

This chain connects TRBV30 to TRBJ1-1; D not certain. CDR1 GTSNPN and CDR2 SVGIG come from the germline V gene (reference sequence). This CDR3 is 13 amino acids long. Trimming left V 0 bases short and J 4 bases short, with 9 bases between. This CDR3 is CAWSVDGPTEAFF. The CDR3 DNA is TGTGCCTGGAGTGTCGATGGCCCCACTGAAGCTTTCTTT. Filled out from reference TRBV30 and TRBJ1-1, the complete variable domain reads SQTIHQWPATLVQPVGSPLSLECTVEGTSNPNLYWYRQAAGRGLQLLFYSVGIGQISSEVPQNLSASRPQDRQFILSSKKLLLSDSGFYLCAWSVDGPTEAFFGQGTRLTVV.

This clone was found once. The rearrangement uses TRBV6-7 and TRBJ2-7; the match to TRBD1 covers 8 bases. TRBV6-7 is an open reading frame, and its role is uncertain. V dropped 2 bases and J dropped 7; count of bases not matched to a gene: 7. The CDR3 is 14 residues long. The CDR3, as DNA: TGTGCCAGCAGTTACGCGCAGGGGGCTGGGGAGCAGTACTTC. This codes for CASSYAQGAGEQYF.

This clone was detected a few times. This chain uses TRBV7-9 with TRBJ2-7, with unresolved D. V lost 6 bases, J lost 7 bases, and 10 bases lay in between. The CDR3 sequence is 11 residues long. Germline loops: CDR1 SEHNR, CDR2 FQNEAQ (reference sequence). CDR3 protein: CASSLSREQYF. The CDR3 DNA follows: TGTGCCAGCAGTCTCTCTAGGGAGCAGTACTTC.